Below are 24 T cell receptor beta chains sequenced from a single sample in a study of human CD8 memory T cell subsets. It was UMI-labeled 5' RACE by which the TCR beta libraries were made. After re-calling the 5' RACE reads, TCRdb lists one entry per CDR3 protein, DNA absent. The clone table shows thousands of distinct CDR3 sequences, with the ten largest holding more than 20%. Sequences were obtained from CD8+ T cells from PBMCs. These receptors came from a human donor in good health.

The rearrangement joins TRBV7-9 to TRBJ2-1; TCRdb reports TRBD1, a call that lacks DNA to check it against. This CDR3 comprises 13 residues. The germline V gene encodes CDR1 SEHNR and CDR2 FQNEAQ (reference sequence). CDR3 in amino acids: CASTYPGANEQFF.

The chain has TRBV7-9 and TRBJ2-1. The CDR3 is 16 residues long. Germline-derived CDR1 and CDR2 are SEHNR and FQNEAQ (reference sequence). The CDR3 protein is CASSSLDWGSYNEQFF. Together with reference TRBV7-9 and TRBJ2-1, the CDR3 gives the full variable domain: DTGVSQNPRHKITKRGQNVTFRCDPISEHNRLYWYRQTLGQGPEFLTYFQNEAQLEKSRLLSDRFSAERPKGSFSTLEIQRTEQGDSAMYLCASSSLDWGSYNEQFFGPGTRLTVL.

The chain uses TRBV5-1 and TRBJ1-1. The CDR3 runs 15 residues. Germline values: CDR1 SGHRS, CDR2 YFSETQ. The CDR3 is CASSVNRGGNTEAFF.

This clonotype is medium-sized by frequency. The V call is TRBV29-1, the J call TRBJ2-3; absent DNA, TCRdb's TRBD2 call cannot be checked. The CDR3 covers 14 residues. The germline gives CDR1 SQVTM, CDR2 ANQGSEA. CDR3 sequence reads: CSVRLVGGGDTQYF.

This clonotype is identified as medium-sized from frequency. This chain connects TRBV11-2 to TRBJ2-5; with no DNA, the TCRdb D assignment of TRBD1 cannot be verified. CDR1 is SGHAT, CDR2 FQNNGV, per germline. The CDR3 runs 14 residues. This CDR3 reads CASSPGRFQETQYF.

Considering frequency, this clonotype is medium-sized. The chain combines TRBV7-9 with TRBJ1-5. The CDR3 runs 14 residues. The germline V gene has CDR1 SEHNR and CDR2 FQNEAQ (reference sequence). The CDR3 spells CASSQSTANQPQHF.

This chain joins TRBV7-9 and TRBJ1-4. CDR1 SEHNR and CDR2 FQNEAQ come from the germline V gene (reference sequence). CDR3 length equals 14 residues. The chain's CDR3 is CASSSGRANEKLFF.

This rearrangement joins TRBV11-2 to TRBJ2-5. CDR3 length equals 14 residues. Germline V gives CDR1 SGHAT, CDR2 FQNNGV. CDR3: CASSSGVVEETQYF. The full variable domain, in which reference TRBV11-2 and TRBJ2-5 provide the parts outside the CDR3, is EAGVAQSPRYKIIEKRQSVAFWCNPISGHATLYWYQQILGQGPKLLIQFQNNGVVDDSQLPKDRFSAERLKGVDSTLKIQPAKLEDSAVYLCASSSGVVEETQYFGPGTRLLVL.

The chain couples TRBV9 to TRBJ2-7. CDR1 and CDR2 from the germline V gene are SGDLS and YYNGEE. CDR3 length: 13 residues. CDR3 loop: CASSVATGYEQYF.

Here the CDR3 reads CATSGTSGRRGTDTQYF. This rearrangement joins TRBV21-1 to TRBJ2-3; TCRdb proposes TRBD2, but this gene call is untestable without DNA. TRBV21-1 is a listed pseudogene. This CDR3 spans 17 amino acids.

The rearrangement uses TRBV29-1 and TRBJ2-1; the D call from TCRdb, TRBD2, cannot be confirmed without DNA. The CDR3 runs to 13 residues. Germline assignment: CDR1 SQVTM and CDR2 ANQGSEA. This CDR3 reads CSHSGRGYNEQFF.

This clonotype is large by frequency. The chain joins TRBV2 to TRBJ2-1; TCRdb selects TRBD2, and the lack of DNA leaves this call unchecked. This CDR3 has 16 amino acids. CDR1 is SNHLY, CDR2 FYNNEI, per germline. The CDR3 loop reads CASSPPDYGLYNEQFF.

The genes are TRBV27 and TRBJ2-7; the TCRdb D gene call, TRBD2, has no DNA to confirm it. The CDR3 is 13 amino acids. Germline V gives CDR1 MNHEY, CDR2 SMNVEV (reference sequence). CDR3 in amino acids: CASSTSGSYEQYF.

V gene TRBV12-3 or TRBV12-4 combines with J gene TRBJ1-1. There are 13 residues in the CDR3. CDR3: CASSFERTAKAFF.

This CDR3 reads CSARAATDPNGETQYF. The chain carries TRBV20-1 and TRBJ2-5; the D call of TRBD1 rests on TCRdb alone, since no DNA is present to check it. This CDR3 has 16 amino acids. Germline V CDR1 and CDR2: DFQATT, SNEGSKA (reference sequence).

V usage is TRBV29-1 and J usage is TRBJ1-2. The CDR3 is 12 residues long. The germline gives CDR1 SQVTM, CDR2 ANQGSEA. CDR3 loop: CSVIGANYGYTF. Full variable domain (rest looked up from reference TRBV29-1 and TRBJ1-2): SAVISQKPSRDICQRGTSLTIQCQVDSQVTMMFWYRQQPGQSLTLIATANQGSEATYESGFVIDKFPISRPNLTFSTLTVSNMSPEDSSIYLCSVIGANYGYTFGSGTRLTVV.

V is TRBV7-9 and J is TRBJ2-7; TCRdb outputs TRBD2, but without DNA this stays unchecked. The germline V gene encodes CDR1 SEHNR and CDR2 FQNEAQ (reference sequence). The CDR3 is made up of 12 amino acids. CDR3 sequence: CASTSGVYEQYF.

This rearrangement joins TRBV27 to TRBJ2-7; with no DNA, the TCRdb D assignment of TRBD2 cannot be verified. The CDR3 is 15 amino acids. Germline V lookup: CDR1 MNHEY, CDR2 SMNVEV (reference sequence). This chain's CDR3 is CASSTLSGRLGEQYF.

CDR3 residues: CASTMGLNTEAFF. The chain links TRBV19 to TRBJ1-1. The CDR3 is made up of 13 amino acids. Germline lookup yields CDR1 LNHDA and CDR2 SQIVND (reference sequence). The variable domain in full, with the rest retrieved from reference TRBV19 and TRBJ1-1, is DGGITQSPKYLFRKEGQNVTLSCEQNLNHDAMYWYRQDPGQGLRLIYYSQIVNDFQKGDIAEGYSVSREKKESFPLTVTSAQKNPTAFYLCASTMGLNTEAFFGQGTRLTVV.

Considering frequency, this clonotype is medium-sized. CDR3: CASSLGLANEQFF. The chain links TRBV5-6 to TRBJ2-1; TCRdb calls TRBD2, which cannot be checked without DNA. The CDR3 has 13 residues. Germline loops: CDR1 SGHDT, CDR2 YYEEEE. Using reference TRBV5-6 and TRBJ2-1 for the parts outside the CDR3, the full variable domain is DAGVTQSPTHLIKTRGQQVTLRCSPKSGHDTVSWYQQALGQGPQFIFQYYEEEERQRGNFPDRFSGHQFPNYSSELNVNALLLGDSALYLCASSLGLANEQFFGPGTRLTVL.

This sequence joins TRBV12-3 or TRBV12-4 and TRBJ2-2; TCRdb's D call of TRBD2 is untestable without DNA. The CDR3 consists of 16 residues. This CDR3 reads CASSPGTSGNTGELFF.

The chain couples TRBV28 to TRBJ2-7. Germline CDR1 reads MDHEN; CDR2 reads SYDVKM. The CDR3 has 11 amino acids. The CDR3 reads CASSYYYEQYF.

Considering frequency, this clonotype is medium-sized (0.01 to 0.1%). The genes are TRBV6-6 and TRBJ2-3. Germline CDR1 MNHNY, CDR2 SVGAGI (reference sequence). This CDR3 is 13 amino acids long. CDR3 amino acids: CASSTSQTNTQYF.

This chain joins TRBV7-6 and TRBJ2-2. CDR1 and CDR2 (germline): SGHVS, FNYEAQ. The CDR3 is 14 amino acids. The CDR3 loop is CASSLVGITGELFF. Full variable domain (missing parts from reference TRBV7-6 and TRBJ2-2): GAGVSQSPRYKVTKRGQDVALRCDPISGHVSLYWYRQALGQGPEFLTYFNYEAQQDKSGLPNDRFSAERPEGSISTLTIQRTEQRDSAMYRCASSLVGITGELFFGEGSRLTVL.